Following are 12 T cell receptor beta chains from one sample sequenced in a study of memory CD8 T cells in hepatitis C reinfection. Sequencing used immunoSEQ multiplex PCR; TCRdb keeps in-frame clones, though not all of them. The sample table sets out about 24 clones. Indicated time point: late/post reinfection, 12 to 24 weeks after detection. TCR sequencing was done directly ex vivo on sorted cells, without expansion in vitro. The specimen was HCV tetramer-positive CD8+ T cells sorted from blood. The receptors were sampled from a man in his forties or fifties with hepatitis C virus infection.

The chain links TRBV5-6 to TRBJ2-2; no reliable D call. V was cut by 4 bases and J by 4 bases, with 14 bases left in between. Germline V gene data show CDR1 as SGHDT and CDR2 as YYEEEE. The CDR3 extends over 15 amino acids. DNA of the CDR3: TGTGCCAGCAGCCTAAAGGCGGTTGTCACCGGGGAGCTGTTTTTT. Translating it yields CASSLKAVVTGELFF.

This clone appeared a single time. The V call is TRBV7-6, the J call TRBJ2-2, with TRBD2 matching 16 bases. Germline CDR1 is SGHVS and CDR2 is FNYEAQ. V was pared by 2 bases and J by 0 bases, with 3 bases of the junction left unmatched. There are 19 residues in the CDR3. As DNA, the CDR3 is TGTGCCAGCAGCTTATGGGGACTAGCGGGAGGGACGAACACCGGGGAGCTGTTTTTT. Residues: CASSLWGLAGGTNTGELFF.

The DNA of the CDR3 is TGTGCCAGCAGCCCCCATAGCGGGAGCTCCTACAATGAGCAGTTCTTC. As protein: CASSPHSGSSYNEQFF. The rearrangement links TRBV5-6 to TRBJ2-1; 9 bases are shared with TRBD2. CDR1 and CDR2 from the germline V gene are SGHDT and YYEEEE. This CDR3 has 16 amino acids. With 4 bases clipped from V and 0 bases from J, the junction kept 5 bases outside the gene matches.

The CDR3 here is CASSDGSSSNQPQHF. CDR3 nucleotides: TGTGCCAGCAGTGACGGGTCCAGTAGCAATCAGCCCCAGCATTTT. V usage is TRBV2 and J usage is TRBJ1-5, with unresolved D. Germline V gene sequence: CDR1 SNHLY, CDR2 FYNNEI. The V end was cut by 3 bases, the J end by 0 bases, with 9 bases between. CDR3 length: 15 residues.

This clone appeared once. The chain carries TRBV11-2 and TRBJ1-1; TRBD1 is a possible D gene (5 bases). V lost 3 bases and J 8 bases, leaving 16 bases between the germline ends. The CDR3 contains 14 residues. Germline V gene sequence: CDR1 SGHAT, CDR2 FQNNGV. This chain's CDR3 is CASSLHGGLTEAFF. CDR3 bases: TGTGCCAGCAGCTTGCACGGGGGGTTAACCGAAGCTTTCTTT.

The chain has TRBV27 and TRBJ2-2; 7 bases match TRBD2. V shed 6 bases and J 2 bases; nucleotides not matched to a gene: 9. The germline CDR1 and CDR2 sequences are MNHEY and SMNVEV (reference sequence). The CDR3 totals 16 residues. Here the CDR3 DNA reads TGTGCCAGCAGCCCCTACGGGGGGTCAAACACCGGGGAGCTGTTTTTT. The encoded protein is CASSPYGGSNTGELFF.

The V gene is TRBV4-1, the J gene TRBJ2-7, with 8 bases matching TRBD2. V gave up 5 bases and J gave up 3 bases; unmatched junction bases: 6. The CDR3 totals 14 residues. CDR1 is MGHRA, CDR2 YSYEKL, per germline. As DNA, the CDR3 is TGCGCCAGCAGCTTCACCGGGGGGGGCTACGAGCAGTACTTC. It is translated as CASSFTGGGYEQYF.

This chain uses TRBV27 with TRBJ2-2, with 7 bases lining up with TRBD2. V trimming: 1 base; J trimming: 2 bases; junction bases outside the gene matches: 4. The CDR3 is 16 amino acids. The V gene's germline CDR1 is MNHEY and CDR2 SMNVEV (reference sequence). DNA of the CDR3: TGTGCCAGCAGTTTATATGGCGGGAGTAACACCGGGGAGCTGTTTTTT. Protein product: CASSLYGGSNTGELFF.

J is TRBJ2-7 and V is TRBV4-1, with 8 nucleotides matching TRBD2. The CDR3 sequence is 14 residues long. Germline V CDR1 and CDR2: MGHRA, YSYEKL. J gave up 3 bases and V 5 bases, and 6 bases lay outside the gene matches. CDR3 DNA sequence: TGCGCCAGCAGCTACTCGGGGGGGGGCTACGAGCAGTACTTC. Translation: CASSYSGGGYEQYF.

The table lists this clone with a few counts. The chain's CDR3 is CASSFDFQGSYEQYF. CDR3 DNA sequence: TGCGCCAGCAGTTTCGACTTTCAAGGATCCTACGAGCAGTACTTC. The genes are TRBV4-1 and TRBJ2-7; D unresolved. This CDR3 contains 15 residues. V lost 6 bases and J 1 base, leaving 16 bases between the germline ends. The germline V gene encodes CDR1 MGHRA and CDR2 YSYEKL.

The chain carries TRBV2 and TRBJ2-5; 7 bases map to TRBD2. The ends lost 8 bases at V and 7 bases at J; junction bases unmatched: 13. In germline, CDR1 is SNHLY, CDR2 FYNNEI. This CDR3 is built from 14 residues. Written as DNA, the CDR3 is TGTGCCAGCGGGGGGAGGGAGAACTCGGGGACCCAGTACTTC. Translation: CASGGRENSGTQYF.

V and J are TRBV11-1 and TRBJ1-1; 8 positions agree with TRBD1. This CDR3 is 14 amino acids long. Trimming removed 4 bases from V and 4 bases from J; junction bases left unmatched: 5. Germline CDR1 reads SGHAT; CDR2 reads FQDESV (reference sequence). The DNA of the CDR3 is TGTGCCAGCAGCTCAGGACAGGGTCTCACTGAAGCTTTCTTT. Residues: CASSSGQGLTEAFF. Full variable domain (missing parts from reference TRBV11-1 and TRBJ1-1): EAEVAQSPRYKITEKSQAVAFWCDPISGHATLYWYRQILGQGPELLVQFQDESVVDDSQLPKDRFSAERLKGVDSTLKIQPAELGDSAMYLCASSSGQGLTEAFFGQGTRLTVV.